This paragraph covers one T cell receptor (beta chain) sequence. Its antigen is unknown. Everyone who donated was a Caucasian adult who lived in Nashville, Tennessee. The data derive from a study of shared clonotypes between healthy human individuals. Study-level results: Relative to their counterparts shared across all four donors, non-shared clonotypes exhibited diminished generation probabilities. The study sampled only blood, and tissue repertoires likely differ. Richness estimates generally favored naive over memory subsets.

Data came from immunoSEQ multiplex PCR; TCRdb stores just in-frame clones and leaves some out. The sample includes about 1 million clones, more than 60% of them seen just once. The CDR3 runs 15 residues. J lost 5 bases, V lost 3 bases, and 5 bases had no gene match. Germline loops: CDR1 SGDLS, CDR2 YYNGEE. The sequencing sample was made of memory CD4+ T cells sorted from blood. As for subset: CD45RA-negative fraction. This receptor was obtained from a man younger than 35 in good health. V and J are TRBV9 and TRBJ2-2; 9 bases agree with TRBD2. The CDR3 loop reads CASSELAGGTGELFF. CDR3 coding DNA: TGTGCCAGCAGCGAACTAGCGGGCGGGACCGGGGAGCTGTTTTTT. Filled out from reference TRBV9 and TRBJ2-2, the complete variable domain reads DSGVTQTPKHLITATGQRVTLRCSPRSGDLSVYWYQQSLDQGLQFLIQYYNGEERAKGNILERFSAQQFPDLHSELNLSSLELGDSALYFCASSELAGGTGELFFGEGSRLTVL.